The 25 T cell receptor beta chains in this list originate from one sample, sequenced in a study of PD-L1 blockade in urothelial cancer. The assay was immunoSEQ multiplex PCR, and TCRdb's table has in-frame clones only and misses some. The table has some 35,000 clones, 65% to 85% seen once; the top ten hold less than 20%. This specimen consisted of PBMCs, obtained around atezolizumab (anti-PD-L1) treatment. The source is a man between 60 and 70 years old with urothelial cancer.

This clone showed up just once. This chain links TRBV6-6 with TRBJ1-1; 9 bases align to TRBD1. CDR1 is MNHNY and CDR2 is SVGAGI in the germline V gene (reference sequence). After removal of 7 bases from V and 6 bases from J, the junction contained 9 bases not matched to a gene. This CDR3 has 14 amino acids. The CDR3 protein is CASNDGTGSAEAFF. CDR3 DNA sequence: TGTGCCAGCAACGACGGGACAGGGTCCGCTGAAGCTTTCTTT.

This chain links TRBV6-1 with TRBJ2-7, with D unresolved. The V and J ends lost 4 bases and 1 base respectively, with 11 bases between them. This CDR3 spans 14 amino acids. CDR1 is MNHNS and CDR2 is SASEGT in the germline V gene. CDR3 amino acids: CASSVESVSYEQYF. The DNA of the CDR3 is TGTGCCAGCAGTGTCGAGTCGGTATCCTACGAGCAGTACTTC.

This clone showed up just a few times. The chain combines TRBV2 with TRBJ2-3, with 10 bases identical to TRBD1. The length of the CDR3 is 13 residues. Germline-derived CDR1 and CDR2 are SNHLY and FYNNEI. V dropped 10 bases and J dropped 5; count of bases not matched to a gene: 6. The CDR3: CAIDRDRGDTQYF. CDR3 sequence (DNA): TGTGCCATCGACCGGGACAGGGGAGATACGCAGTATTTT.

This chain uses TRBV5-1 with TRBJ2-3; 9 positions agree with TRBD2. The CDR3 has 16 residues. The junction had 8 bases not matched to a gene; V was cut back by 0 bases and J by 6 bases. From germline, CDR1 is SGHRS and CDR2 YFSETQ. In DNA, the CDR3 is TGCGCCAGCAGCTTGGGAAGCGGGGGGAGGGGCGATACGCAGTATTTT. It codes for CASSLGSGGRGDTQYF.

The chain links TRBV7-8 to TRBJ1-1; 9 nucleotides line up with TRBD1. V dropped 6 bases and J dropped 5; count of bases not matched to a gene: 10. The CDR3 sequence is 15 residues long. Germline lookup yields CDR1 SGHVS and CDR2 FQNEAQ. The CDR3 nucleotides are TGTGCCAGCAGGGGTAACAGGGGGCAAGGGACTGAAGCTTTCTTT. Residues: CASRGNRGQGTEAFF.

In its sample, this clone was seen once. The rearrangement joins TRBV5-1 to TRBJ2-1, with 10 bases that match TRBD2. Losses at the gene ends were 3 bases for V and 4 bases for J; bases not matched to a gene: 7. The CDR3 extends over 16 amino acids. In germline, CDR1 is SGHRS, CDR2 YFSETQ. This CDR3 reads CASSWTGTSVYNEQFF. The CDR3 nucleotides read TGCGCCAGCAGCTGGACCGGGACTAGCGTGTACAATGAGCAGTTCTTC. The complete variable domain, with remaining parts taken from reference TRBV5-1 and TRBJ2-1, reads KAGVTQTPRYLIKTRGQQVTLSCSPISGHRSVSWYQQTPGQGLQFLFEYFSETQRNKGNFPGRFSGRQFSNSRSEMNVSTLELGDSALYLCASSWTGTSVYNEQFFGPGTRLTVL.

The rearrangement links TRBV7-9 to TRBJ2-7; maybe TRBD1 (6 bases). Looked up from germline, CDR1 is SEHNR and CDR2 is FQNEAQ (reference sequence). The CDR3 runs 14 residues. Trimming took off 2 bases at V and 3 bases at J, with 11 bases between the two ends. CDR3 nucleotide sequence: TGTGCCAGCAGCTTATCTTCCAGGGGCTACGAGCAGTACTTC. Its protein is CASSLSSRGYEQYF. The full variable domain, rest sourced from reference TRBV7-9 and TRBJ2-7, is DTGVSQNPRHKITKRGQNVTFRCDPISEHNRLYWYRQTLGQGPEFLTYFQNEAQLEKSRLLSDRFSAERPKGSFSTLEIQRTEQGDSAMYLCASSLSSRGYEQYFGPGTRLTVT.

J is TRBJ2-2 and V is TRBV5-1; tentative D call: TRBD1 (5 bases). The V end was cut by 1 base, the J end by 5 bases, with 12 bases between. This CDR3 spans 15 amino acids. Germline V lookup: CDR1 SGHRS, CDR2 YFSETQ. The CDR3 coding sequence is TGCGCCAGCAGCTTGTATTCTGGGGCAACCGGGGAGCTGTTTTTT. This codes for CASSLYSGATGELFF.

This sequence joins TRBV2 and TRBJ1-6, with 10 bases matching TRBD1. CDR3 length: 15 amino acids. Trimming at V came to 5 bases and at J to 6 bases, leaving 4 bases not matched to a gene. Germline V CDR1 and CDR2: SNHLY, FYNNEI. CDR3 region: CASSRQGAGNSPLHF. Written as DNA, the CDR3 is TGTGCCAGCAGTCGACAGGGGGCAGGTAATTCACCCCTCCACTTT.

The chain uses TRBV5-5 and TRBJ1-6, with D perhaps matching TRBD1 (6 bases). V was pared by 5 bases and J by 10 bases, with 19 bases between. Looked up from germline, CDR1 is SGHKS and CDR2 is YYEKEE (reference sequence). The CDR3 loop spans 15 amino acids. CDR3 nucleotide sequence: TGTGCCAGCAGGAGTGCGGACAGTAAAACCTCACCCCTCCACTTT. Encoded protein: CASRSADSKTSPLHF. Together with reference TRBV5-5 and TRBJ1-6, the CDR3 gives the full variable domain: DAGVTQSPTHLIKTRGQQVTLRCSPISGHKSVSWYQQVLGQGPQFIFQYYEKEERGRGNFPDRFSARQFPNYSSELNVNALLLGDSALYLCASRSADSKTSPLHFGNGTRLTVT.

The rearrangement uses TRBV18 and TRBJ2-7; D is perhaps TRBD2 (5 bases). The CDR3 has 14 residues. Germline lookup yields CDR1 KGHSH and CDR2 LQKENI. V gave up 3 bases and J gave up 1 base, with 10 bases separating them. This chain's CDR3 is CASSPIGVSYEQYF. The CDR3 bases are TGTGCCAGCTCACCTATCGGGGTTTCCTACGAGCAGTACTTC.

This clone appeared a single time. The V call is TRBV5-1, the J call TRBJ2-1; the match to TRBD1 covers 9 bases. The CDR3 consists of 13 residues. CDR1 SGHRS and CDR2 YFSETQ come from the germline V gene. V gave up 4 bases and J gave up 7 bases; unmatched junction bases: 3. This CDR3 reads CASSHGTGNEQFF. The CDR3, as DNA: TGCGCCAGCAGCCATGGGACAGGGAATGAGCAGTTCTTC. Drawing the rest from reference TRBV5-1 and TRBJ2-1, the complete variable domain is KAGVTQTPRYLIKTRGQQVTLSCSPISGHRSVSWYQQTPGQGLQFLFEYFSETQRNKGNFPGRFSGRQFSNSRSEMNVSTLELGDSALYLCASSHGTGNEQFFGPGTRLTVL.

The CDR3 loop is CASSQDRDTPSTDTQYF. The CDR3 DNA reads TGCGCCAGCAGCCAAGATAGAGACACACCTAGCACAGATACGCAGTATTTT. The rearrangement joins TRBV4-1 to TRBJ2-3, with no clear D. Trimming shortened V by 0 bases and J by 0 bases, and 13 bases separated the two germline ends. This CDR3 is 17 amino acids long. The germline V gene has CDR1 MGHRA and CDR2 YSYEKL.

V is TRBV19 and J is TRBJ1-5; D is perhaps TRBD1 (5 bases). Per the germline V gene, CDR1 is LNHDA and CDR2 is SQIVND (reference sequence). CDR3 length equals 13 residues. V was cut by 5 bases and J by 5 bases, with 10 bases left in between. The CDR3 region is CASSPRGDQPQHF. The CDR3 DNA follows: TGTGCCAGTAGTCCTAGGGGTGATCAGCCCCAGCATTTT.

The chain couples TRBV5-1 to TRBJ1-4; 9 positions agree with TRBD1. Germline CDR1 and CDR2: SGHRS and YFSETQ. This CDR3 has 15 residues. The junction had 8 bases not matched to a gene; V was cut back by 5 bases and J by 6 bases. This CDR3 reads CASRRTGVWDEKLFF. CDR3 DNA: TGCGCCAGCAGGCGGACAGGGGTTTGGGATGAAAAACTGTTTTTT.

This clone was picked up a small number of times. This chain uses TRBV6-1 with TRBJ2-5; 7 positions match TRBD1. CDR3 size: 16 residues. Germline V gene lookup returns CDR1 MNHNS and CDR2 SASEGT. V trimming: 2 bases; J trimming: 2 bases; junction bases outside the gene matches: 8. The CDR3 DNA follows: TGTGCCAGCAGTGAATCGACCCGGGACAGACAAGAGACCCAGTACTTC. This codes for CASSESTRDRQETQYF.

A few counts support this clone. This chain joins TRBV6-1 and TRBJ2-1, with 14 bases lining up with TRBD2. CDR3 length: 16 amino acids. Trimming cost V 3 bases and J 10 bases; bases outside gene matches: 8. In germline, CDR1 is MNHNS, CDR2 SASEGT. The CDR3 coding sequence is TGTGCCAGCAGTGACCCGACTAGCGGGGGGGCCGAAGAGCAGTTCTTC. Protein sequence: CASSDPTSGGAEEQFF.

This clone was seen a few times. This CDR3 reads CASSSPGQTSPLHF. CDR3 DNA: TGTGCCAGCAGCTCACCGGGACAGACTTCACCCCTCCACTTT. The V call is TRBV7-8, the J call TRBJ1-6, with 7 bases matching TRBD1. Unmatched junction bases numbered 6, after V lost 4 bases and J lost 9 bases. Germline V lookup: CDR1 SGHVS, CDR2 FQNEAQ. The CDR3 has 14 amino acids.

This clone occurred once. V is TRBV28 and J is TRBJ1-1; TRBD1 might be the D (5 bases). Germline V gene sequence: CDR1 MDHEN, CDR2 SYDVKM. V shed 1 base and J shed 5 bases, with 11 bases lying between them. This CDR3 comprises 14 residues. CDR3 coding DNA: TGTGCCAGCAGTTTATCACAGGTTTGGACTGAAGCTTTCTTT. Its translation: CASSLSQVWTEAFF.

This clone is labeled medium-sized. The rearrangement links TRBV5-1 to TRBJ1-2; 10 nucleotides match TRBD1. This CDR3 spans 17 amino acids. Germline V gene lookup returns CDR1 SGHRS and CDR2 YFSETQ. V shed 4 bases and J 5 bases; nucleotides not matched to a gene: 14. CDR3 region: CASSPHQTGGTRYGYTF. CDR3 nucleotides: TGCGCCAGCAGCCCCCACCAGACAGGGGGCACGAGGTATGGCTACACCTTC.

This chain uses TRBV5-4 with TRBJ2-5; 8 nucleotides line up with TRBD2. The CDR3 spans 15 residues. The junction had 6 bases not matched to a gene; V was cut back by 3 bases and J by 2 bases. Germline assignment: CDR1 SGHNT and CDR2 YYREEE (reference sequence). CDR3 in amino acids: CASSSRGGGQETQYF. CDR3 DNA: TGTGCCAGCAGCTCCCGGGGGGGCGGGCAAGAGACCCAGTACTTC. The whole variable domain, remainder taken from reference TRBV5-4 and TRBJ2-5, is ETGVTQSPTHLIKTRGQQVTLRCSSQSGHNTVSWYQQALGQGPQFIFQYYREEENGRGNFPPRFSGLQFPNYSSELNVNALELDDSALYLCASSSRGGGQETQYFGPGTRLLVL.

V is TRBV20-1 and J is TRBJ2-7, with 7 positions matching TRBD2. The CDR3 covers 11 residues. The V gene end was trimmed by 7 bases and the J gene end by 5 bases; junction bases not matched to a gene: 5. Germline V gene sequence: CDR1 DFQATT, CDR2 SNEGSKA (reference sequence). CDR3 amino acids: CSGRGGDEQYF. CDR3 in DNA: TGCAGTGGGCGGGGAGGGGACGAGCAGTACTTC.

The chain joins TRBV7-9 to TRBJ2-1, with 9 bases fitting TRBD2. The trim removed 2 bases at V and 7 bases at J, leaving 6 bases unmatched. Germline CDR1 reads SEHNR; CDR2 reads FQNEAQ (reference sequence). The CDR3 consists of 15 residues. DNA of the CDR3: TGTGCCAGCAGCTTATTAGCGGGGGTGTGGAATGAGCAGTTCTTC. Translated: CASSLLAGVWNEQFF.

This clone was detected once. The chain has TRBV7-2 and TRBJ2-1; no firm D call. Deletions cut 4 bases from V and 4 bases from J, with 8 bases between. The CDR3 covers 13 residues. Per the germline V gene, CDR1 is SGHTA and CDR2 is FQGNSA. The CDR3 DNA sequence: TGTGCCAGCAGCTCCCAGGCTTACAATGAGCAGTTCTTC. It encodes CASSSQAYNEQFF.

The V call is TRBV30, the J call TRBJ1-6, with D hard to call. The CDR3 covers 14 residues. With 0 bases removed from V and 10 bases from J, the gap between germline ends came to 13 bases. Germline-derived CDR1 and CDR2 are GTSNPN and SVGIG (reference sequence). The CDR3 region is CAWSVGGPLSPLHF. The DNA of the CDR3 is TGTGCCTGGAGTGTGGGAGGCCCATTGTCACCCCTCCACTTT.